The T cell receptor beta chain under discussion was sequenced for a study of regulatory T cells after allogeneic stem cell transplantation (dated by TCRdb to 2016 to 2019). Regarding the research as a whole: Each patient's group depended on whether acute graft-versus-host disease developed within 100 days after stem cell transplantation. The regulatory T-cell TCR repertoire after allogeneic stem cell transplantation was compared between patients with and without acute graft-versus-host disease. Fluorescence-activated cell sorting was used to isolate CD4+CD25+CD127- regulatory T cells from patient PBMCs. Conventional CD4+ T cells defined as CD4+CD25+/-CD127+ were also sorted and TCR-sequenced for comparison in the study.

These reads were obtained on an Illumina MiSeq. Reverse transcription of RNA was performed with the SMARTer RACE cDNA Amplification kit, after which the TCR beta CDR3 region was amplified. The RNeasy Mini Kit was used to extract RNA from the sorted cells. Illumina paired-end sequencing was used to sequence the TCR beta amplicons. As for how the authors treated the data: MiXCR, VDJtools and the tcR R package were used for TCR repertoire analysis. The inverse Simpson index served to quantify diversity, and clones were sorted into rare, small, medium or expanded bins based on their proportion of the repertoire. TCRdb reworked the public reads: Q25 trimming with fastp, MiXCR clone assembly, productive beta chains retained. For every CDR3 protein sequence, its rows merge into one entry that carries the most common genes and DNA. The V and J calls follow TCRdb's processing rather than the paper's. The table for this sample lists about 830 distinct CDR3 sequences; 20% to 25% of them were counted only once. The biggest ten clones account for around a fifth of the sample.

For this clonotype: What this receptor recognizes is not known. Its ends do not fully match the called genes, so a read error is possible.

Points the paper makes about the study in general: Top 10 regulatory T-cell clones occupied a significantly larger repertoire share in non-GvHD patients, suggesting expansion of presumably allo-specific protective clones. No regulatory T-cell clones were found in all patients, and the number of sorted cells showed no significant correlation with the inverse Simpson index. Because of the small patient sample size, validation of the findings in a larger cohort was required. Diversity of the conventional CD4+ T-cell repertoire was not significantly different between patients with graft-versus-host disease and patients without graft-versus-host disease. A less diverse, more focused regulatory T-cell TCR repertoire was observed in patients without graft-versus-host disease than in patients with the disease.

Taken with the paper, the label for time point translates to: 30 days after allogeneic hematopoietic stem cell transplantation. At 30 days after allogeneic hematopoietic stem cell transplantation, peripheral blood mononuclear cells were collected from the patients. Sequenced here: sorted CD4+ T cells from blood (whether regulatory or conventional is not recorded), sampled 30 days after allogeneic stem cell transplant. This TCR was recovered from a human patient who had an allogeneic stem cell transplant, so the T cells may come from the graft donor.

In nucleotides, the sequence is TGTGCCAGCTCACCGGGGGGGAAAGATGGTGAGCAGCTCTTC. Its protein reads: CASSPGGKDGEQLF. The chain couples TRBV18 to TRBJ2-1; 7 bases in the junction line up with TRBD2. From its cysteine to its phenylalanine, the CDR3 spans 14 amino acids. The only DNA kept is the CDR3, 42 bases in frame from the first base. CDR1 and CDR2 (KGHSH, LQKENI) derive from the germline V gene.